A selection of T cell receptor beta chains follows, all from one sample in a study of cytomegalovirus exposure and HLA in healthy donors. The data were produced by immunoSEQ multiplex PCR, yet TCRdb's version contains in-frame clones alone and is incomplete. Of over 150,000 clones listed, 65% to 90% are singletons. Sequencing was done on a sample of PBMCs. The receptors here all came from a girl aged 2 to 10 in good health and CMV-seropositive. Each CDR3 is given with its conserved first and last residue. Each record gives: clone size, J gene, D gene, V gene, CDR3 protein. The D gene is left open where the match is weak. Size is omitted from some rows. Given values are once, few, many or a class for expanded clones.

size: .; J: TRBJ1-2; D: TRBD1; V: TRBV9; CDR3: CASSVQPTGGGYGYTF
size: once; J: TRBJ1-4; D: .; V: TRBV2; CDR3: CASRRWSHRTNEKLFF
size: .; J: TRBJ1-1; D: .; V: TRBV19; CDR3: CASSATDRWQVNTEAFF
size: .; J: TRBJ2-7; D: TRBD1; V: TRBV6-6; CDR3: CASSYGTTRQGVEQYF
size: .; J: TRBJ1-1; D: .; V: TRBV5-6; CDR3: CASSLAGKPEAFF
size: .; J: TRBJ1-2; D: .; V: TRBV30; CDR3: CAWSGNIGYTF
size: .; J: TRBJ1-2; D: .; V: TRBV4-1; CDR3: CASSPRGESDGYTF
size: .; J: TRBJ2-1; D: .; V: TRBV5-1; CDR3: CASSLPLDSYNEQFF
size: .; J: TRBJ2-1; D: .; V: TRBV6-5; CDR3: CASRPQGSNEQFF
size: few; J: TRBJ1-1; D: .; V: TRBV27; CDR3: CASSLRRGVTEAFF
size: .; J: TRBJ1-5; D: TRBD1; V: TRBV7-9; CDR3: CASSFPGDSPNQPQHF
size: .; J: TRBJ1-2; D: .; V: TRBV10-3; CDR3: CAISLTGRGVDGYTF
size: .; J: TRBJ1-5; D: TRBD1; V: TRBV2; CDR3: CASSGWTGGNQPQHF
size: .; J: TRBJ1-2; D: .; V: TRBV2; CDR3: CASSLGTVDGYTF
size: .; J: TRBJ2-1; D: TRBD1; V: TRBV2; CDR3: CARKMDRSSYNEQFF
size: .; J: TRBJ2-1; D: .; V: TRBV11-3; CDR3: CASSLSEPLYNEQFF
size: .; J: TRBJ2-1; D: .; V: TRBV7-2; CDR3: CASSQANMRALNEQFF
size: .; J: TRBJ2-3; D: .; V: TRBV2; CDR3: CASRRGPGADTQYF
size: .; J: TRBJ1-3; D: .; V: TRBV27; CDR3: CASSLSYSGNTIYF
size: .; J: TRBJ1-2; D: TRBD1; V: TRBV25-1; CDR3: CASSEYVRGYYGYTF
size: .; J: TRBJ2-1; D: .; V: TRBV7-7; CDR3: CASSLGGQKNEQFF
size: .; J: TRBJ2-7; D: .; V: TRBV12-5; CDR3: CASGTPVGRMAGEQYF
size: .; J: TRBJ1-1; D: .; V: TRBV5-4; CDR3: CASSLKTTAFTEAFF
size: .; J: TRBJ2-7; D: TRBD2; V: TRBV2; CDR3: CASSPGLAFSYEQYF
size: .; J: TRBJ1-6; D: TRBD1; V: TRBV6-1; CDR3: CASSAYSGGMNSPLHF
size: .; J: TRBJ1-4; D: .; V: TRBV11-2; CDR3: CASSLVPGAWEKLFF
size: .; J: TRBJ2-7; D: TRBD2; V: TRBV11-2; CDR3: CASSPVGREGAYEQYF
size: .; J: TRBJ1-1; D: TRBD1; V: TRBV6-1; CDR3: CASRSRGVDTEAFF
size: .; J: TRBJ2-2; D: TRBD1; V: TRBV9; CDR3: CASSVRGDRGTGELFF
size: .; J: TRBJ1-6; D: .; V: TRBV30; CDR3: CAWRGADNNSPLHF
size: .; J: TRBJ1-1; D: TRBD1; V: TRBV15; CDR3: CATSLGTGFRAFF
size: .; J: TRBJ2-6; D: TRBD1; V: TRBV7-3; CDR3: CASSLIGTGGVGANVLTF
size: .; J: TRBJ2-2; D: .; V: TRBV5-4; CDR3: CASSLKTGTPPGELFF
size: once; J: TRBJ2-1; D: TRBD1; V: TRBV27; CDR3: CASSSDRGKEQFF
size: .; J: TRBJ2-7; D: .; V: TRBV28; CDR3: CASSFRGLALSYEQYF
size: .; J: TRBJ2-6; D: .; V: TRBV7-2; CDR3: CASSLQNSGANVLTF
size: .; J: TRBJ2-1; D: TRBD2; V: TRBV5-1; CDR3: CASSLFTSGRNYNEQFF
size: .; J: TRBJ1-2; D: TRBD1; V: TRBV18; CDR3: CASSPRGPGTGDYGYTF
size: .; J: TRBJ2-2; D: .; V: TRBV6-1; CDR3: CASARDRGTGELFF
size: once; J: TRBJ1-3; D: .; V: TRBV6-5; CDR3: CASRRYRTSGNTIYF
size: .; J: TRBJ2-7; D: TRBD2; V: TRBV29-1; CDR3: CSVRTSGGDYEQYF
size: .; J: TRBJ1-1; D: .; V: TRBV30; CDR3: CAWSVLTLNTEAFF
size: .; J: TRBJ2-1; D: .; V: TRBV27; CDR3: CASSSNQGPHEQFF
size: .; J: TRBJ2-7; D: .; V: TRBV2; CDR3: CASETGLSYEQYF